Below, 6 T cell receptor beta chains from the same sample are listed, as sequenced in a study of OX40 agonist ivuxolimab in advanced cancers. Assay used: immunoSEQ multiplex PCR; TCRdb lists only in-frame clones, some missing. Seen here are tens of thousands of clones, 84% observed once, and the top ten hold over 1.5%. The sample in question was CD4+ or CD8+ T cells sorted from blood, obtained in a trial of the OX40 agonist ivuxolimab. The receptors were sampled from an adult with an advanced solid tumor such as melanoma, head and neck, liver or kidney cancer.

The chain is built from TRBV6-6 and TRBJ2-7; D gene unclear. Trimming took 2 bases from V and 4 from J, leaving 9 bases between them. The CDR3 runs 13 residues. Germline CDR1 and CDR2: MNHNY and SVGAGI (reference sequence). In nucleotides, the CDR3 is TGTGCCAGCAGTTACCTGACAAATTACGAGCAGTACTTC. It is translated as CASSYLTNYEQYF.

CDR3 residues: CASSSSRDYGYTF. CDR3 in DNA: TGTGCCAGCAGCTCTTCCCGGGACTATGGCTACACCTTC. This rearrangement joins TRBV7-2 to TRBJ1-2; D is uncertain. The CDR3 has 13 residues. Between the trimmed V and J ends, which lost 4 bases and 3 bases, there was a span of 9 bases. CDR1 and CDR2 (germline): SGHTA, FQGNSA.

The chain uses TRBV28 and TRBJ1-3; D call uncertain. The CDR3 runs 19 residues. The V end lost 7 bases, the J end lost 0 bases, and 25 bases lay between the germline ends. Germline V gene lookup returns CDR1 MDHEN and CDR2 SYDVKM. CDR3 sequence (DNA): TGTGCCAGCACCTCCCGTCGGGTTGGAACTCTAAGCTCTGGAAACACCATATATTTT. Protein sequence: CASTSRRVGTLSSGNTIYF.

The V call is TRBV7-9, the J call TRBJ2-7; no clear D. The CDR3 runs 12 residues. V lost 2 bases and J 3 bases, leaving 5 bases between the germline ends. Germline lookup yields CDR1 SEHNR and CDR2 FQNEAQ (reference sequence). The CDR3 coding sequence is TGTGCCAGCAGCTTAAACGTCTACGAGCAGTACTTC. Protein sequence: CASSLNVYEQYF.

The gene calls are TRBV5-1 and TRBJ2-5, with 9 bases aligning to TRBD1. TRBJ2-7 matches the DNA end more closely, so the J call is doubtful. CDR3 length: 14 residues. CDR1 is SGHRS, CDR2 YFSETQ, per germline. CDR3 loop: CASSRDRDRDEQYF. The CDR3 DNA reads TGCGCCAGCAGCCGGGACCGGGACAGGGACGAGCAGTACTTC.

This chain connects TRBV6-1 to TRBJ1-1, with 7 bases aligning to TRBD1. Germline V gene lookup returns CDR1 MNHNS and CDR2 SASEGT. The CDR3 is 13 amino acids. Losses at the gene ends were 2 bases for V and 9 bases for J; bases not matched to a gene: 6. This CDR3 reads CASSESWDSKAFF. The CDR3 DNA reads as TGTGCCAGCAGTGAAAGTTGGGACAGTAAAGCTTTCTTT.